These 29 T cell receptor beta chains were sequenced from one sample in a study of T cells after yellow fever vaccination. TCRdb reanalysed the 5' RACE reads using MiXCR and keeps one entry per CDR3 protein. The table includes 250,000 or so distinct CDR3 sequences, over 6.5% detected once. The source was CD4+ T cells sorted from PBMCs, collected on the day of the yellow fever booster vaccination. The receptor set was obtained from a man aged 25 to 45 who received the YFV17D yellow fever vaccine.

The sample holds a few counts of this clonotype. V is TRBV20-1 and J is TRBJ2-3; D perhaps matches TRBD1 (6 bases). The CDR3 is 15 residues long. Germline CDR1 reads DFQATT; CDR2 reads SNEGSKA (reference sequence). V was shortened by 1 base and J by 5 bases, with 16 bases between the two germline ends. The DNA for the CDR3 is TGCAGTGCTAGAGTGCAGCCAGGGGCGCAAGATACGCAGTATTTT. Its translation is CSARVQPGAQDTQYF.

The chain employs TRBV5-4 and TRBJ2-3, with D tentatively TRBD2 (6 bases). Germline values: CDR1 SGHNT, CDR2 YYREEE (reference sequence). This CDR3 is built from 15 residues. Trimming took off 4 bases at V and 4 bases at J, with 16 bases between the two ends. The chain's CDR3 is CASSTGLPESDTQYF. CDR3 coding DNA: TGTGCCAGCAGCACGGGACTTCCGGAATCAGATACGCAGTATTTT.

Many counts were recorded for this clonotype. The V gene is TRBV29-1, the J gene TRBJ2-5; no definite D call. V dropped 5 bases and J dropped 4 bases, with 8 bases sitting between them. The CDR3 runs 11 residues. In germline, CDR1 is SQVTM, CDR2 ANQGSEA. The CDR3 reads CSVNLGETQYF. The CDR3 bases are TGCAGCGTTAACTTGGGAGAGACCCAGTACTTC. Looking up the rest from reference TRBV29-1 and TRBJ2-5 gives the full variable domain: SAVISQKPSRDICQRGTSLTIQCQVDSQVTMMFWYRQQPGQSLTLIATANQGSEATYESGFVIDKFPISRPNLTFSTLTVSNMSPEDSSIYLCSVNLGETQYFGPGTRLLVL.

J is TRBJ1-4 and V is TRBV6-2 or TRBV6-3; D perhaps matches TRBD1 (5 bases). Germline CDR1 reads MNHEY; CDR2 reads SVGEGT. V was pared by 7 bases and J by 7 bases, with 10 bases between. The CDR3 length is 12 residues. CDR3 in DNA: TGTGCCAGCAAGGGACTCCTTGAAAAACTGTTTTTT. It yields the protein CASKGLLEKLFF.

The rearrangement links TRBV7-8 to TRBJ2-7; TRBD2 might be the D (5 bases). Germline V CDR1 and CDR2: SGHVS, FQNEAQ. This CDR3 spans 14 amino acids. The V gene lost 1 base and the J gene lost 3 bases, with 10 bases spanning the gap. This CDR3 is CASSLGRINYEQYF. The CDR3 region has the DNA TGTGCCAGCAGCTTAGGGAGGATCAACTACGAGCAGTACTTC.

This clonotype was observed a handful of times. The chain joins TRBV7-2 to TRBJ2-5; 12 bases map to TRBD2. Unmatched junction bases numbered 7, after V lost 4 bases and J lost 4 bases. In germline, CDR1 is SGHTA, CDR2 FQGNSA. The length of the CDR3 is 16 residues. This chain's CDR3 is CASSSRLAGVAETQYF. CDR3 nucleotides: TGTGCCAGCAGCTCCCGACTAGCGGGAGTAGCAGAGACCCAGTACTTC.

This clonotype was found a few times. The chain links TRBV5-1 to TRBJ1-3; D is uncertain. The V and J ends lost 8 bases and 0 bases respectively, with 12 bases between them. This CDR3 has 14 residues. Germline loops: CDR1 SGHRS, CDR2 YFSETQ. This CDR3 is CASRLSGSGNTIYF. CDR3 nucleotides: TGCGCCAGTCGACTTTCCGGCTCTGGAAACACCATATATTTT.

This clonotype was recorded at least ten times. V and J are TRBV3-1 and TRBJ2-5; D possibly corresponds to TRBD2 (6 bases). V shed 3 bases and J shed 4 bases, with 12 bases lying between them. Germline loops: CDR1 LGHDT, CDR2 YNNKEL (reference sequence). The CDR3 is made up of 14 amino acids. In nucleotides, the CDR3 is TGTGCCAGCAGCCAGATCCTAGCGACAGAGACCCAGTACTTC. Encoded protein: CASSQILATETQYF.

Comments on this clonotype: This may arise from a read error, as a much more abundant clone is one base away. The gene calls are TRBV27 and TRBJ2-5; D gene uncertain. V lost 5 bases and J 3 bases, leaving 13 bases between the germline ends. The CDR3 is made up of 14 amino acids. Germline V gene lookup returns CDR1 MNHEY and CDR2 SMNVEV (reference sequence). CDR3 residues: CASSPLLGKETQYF. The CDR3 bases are TGTGCCAGCAGTCCCCTGCTAGGGAAAGAGACCCAGTACTTC.

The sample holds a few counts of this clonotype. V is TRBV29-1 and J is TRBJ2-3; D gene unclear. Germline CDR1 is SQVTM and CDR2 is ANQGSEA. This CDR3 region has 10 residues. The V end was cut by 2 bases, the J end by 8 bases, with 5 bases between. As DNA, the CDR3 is TGCAGCGTTGAATCCGCTACGCAGTATTTT. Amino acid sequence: CSVESATQYF.

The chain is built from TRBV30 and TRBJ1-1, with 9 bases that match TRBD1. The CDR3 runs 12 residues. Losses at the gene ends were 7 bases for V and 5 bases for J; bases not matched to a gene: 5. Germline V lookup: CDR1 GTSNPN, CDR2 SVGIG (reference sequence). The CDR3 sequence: CASDRGLTEAFF. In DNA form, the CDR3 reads TGTGCCTCCGACAGGGGGTTAACTGAAGCTTTCTTT.

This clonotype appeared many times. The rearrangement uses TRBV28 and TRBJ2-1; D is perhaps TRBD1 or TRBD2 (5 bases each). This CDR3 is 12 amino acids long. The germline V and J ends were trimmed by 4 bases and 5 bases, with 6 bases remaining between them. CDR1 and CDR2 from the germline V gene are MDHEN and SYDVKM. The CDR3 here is CASSWGNNEQFF. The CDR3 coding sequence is TGTGCCAGCAGTTGGGGGAACAATGAGCAGTTCTTC.

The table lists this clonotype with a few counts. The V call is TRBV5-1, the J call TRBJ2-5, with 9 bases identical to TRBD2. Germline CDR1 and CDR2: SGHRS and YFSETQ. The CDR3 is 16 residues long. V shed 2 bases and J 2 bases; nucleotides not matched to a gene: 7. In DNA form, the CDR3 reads TGCGCCAGCAGCTTAGGAGTTAGCGGGGGACAAGAGACCCAGTACTTC. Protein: CASSLGVSGGQETQYF.

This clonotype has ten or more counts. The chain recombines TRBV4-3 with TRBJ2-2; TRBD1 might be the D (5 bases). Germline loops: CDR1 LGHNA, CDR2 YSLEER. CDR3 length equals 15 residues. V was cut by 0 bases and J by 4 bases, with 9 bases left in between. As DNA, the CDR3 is TGCGCCAGCAGCCAAGATATAGGGGCCACCGGGGAGCTGTTTTTT. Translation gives CASSQDIGATGELFF.

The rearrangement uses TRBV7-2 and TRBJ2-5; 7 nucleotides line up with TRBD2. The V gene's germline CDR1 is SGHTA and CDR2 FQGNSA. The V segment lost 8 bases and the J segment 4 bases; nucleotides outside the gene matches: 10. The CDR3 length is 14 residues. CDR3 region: CASGGGSLRETQYF. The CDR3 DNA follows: TGTGCCAGCGGGGGGGGGAGCCTCCGAGAGACCCAGTACTTC.

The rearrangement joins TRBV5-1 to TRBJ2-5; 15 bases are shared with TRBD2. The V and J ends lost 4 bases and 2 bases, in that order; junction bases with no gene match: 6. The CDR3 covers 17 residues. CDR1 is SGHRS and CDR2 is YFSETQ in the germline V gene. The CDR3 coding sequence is TGCGCCAGCAGCCAGGGACTAGCGGGAGGAGGGCAAGAGACCCAGTACTTC. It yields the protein CASSQGLAGGGQETQYF. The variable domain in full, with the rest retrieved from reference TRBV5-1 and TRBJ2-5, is KAGVTQTPRYLIKTRGQQVTLSCSPISGHRSVSWYQQTPGQGLQFLFEYFSETQRNKGNFPGRFSGRQFSNSRSEMNVSTLELGDSALYLCASSQGLAGGGQETQYFGPGTRLLVL.

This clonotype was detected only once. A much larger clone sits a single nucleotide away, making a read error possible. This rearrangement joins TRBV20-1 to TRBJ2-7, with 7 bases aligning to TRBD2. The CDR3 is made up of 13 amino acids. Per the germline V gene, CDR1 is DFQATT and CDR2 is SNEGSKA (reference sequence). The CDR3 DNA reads TGCAGCGCGGGGGTCGGGCCGATATACGAGCAGTACTTC. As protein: CSAGVGPIYEQYF.

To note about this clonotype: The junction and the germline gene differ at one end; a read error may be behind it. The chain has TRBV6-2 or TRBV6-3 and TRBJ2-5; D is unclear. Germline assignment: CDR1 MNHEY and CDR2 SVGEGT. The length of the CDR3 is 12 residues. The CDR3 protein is CTSSYLQETQYF. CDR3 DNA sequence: TGTACCAGCAGTTACCTTCAAGAGACCCAGTACTTC.

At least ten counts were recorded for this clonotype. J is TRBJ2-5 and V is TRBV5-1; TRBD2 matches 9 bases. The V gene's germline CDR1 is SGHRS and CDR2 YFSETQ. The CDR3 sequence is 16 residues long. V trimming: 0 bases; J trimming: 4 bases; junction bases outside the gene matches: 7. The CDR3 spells CASSLEGSGRGETQYF. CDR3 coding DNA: TGCGCCAGCAGCTTGGAGGGTAGCGGGAGAGGAGAGACCCAGTACTTC.

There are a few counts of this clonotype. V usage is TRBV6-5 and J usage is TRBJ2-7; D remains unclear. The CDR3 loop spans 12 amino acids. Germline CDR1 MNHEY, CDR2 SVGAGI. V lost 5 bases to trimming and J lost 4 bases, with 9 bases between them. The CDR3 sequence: CASSQNGYEQYF. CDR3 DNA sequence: TGTGCCAGCAGTCAAAATGGGTACGAGCAGTACTTC.

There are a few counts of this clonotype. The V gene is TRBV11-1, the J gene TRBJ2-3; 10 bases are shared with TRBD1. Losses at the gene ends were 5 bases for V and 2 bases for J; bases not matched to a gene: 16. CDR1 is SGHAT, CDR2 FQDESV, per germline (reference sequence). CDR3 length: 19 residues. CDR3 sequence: CASSDIIPRDRGFTDTQYF. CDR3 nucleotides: TGTGCCAGCAGCGATATAATTCCGCGGGACAGGGGCTTCACAGATACGCAGTATTTT.

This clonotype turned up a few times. The CDR3 spells CASSQDNFVRYEQFF. DNA for the CDR3: TGCGCCAGCAGCCAAGATAATTTCGTAAGGTATGAGCAGTTCTTC. This chain connects TRBV4-1 to TRBJ2-1, with D unclear. The length of the CDR3 is 15 residues. Germline CDR1 MGHRA, CDR2 YSYEKL. Trimming removed 0 bases at V and 8 bases at J, with 14 bases between.

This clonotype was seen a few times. In DNA form, the CDR3 reads TGCAGTGCTAGGTGGCAGGGGGGACTATACGAGCAGTACTTC. As protein: CSARWQGGLYEQYF. The rearrangement links TRBV20-1 to TRBJ2-7, with D possibly being TRBD1 or TRBD2 (7 bases each). The CDR3 is made up of 14 amino acids. Looked up from germline, CDR1 is DFQATT and CDR2 is SNEGSKA (reference sequence). Trimming pared 3 bases from V and 4 bases from J, leaving 16 bases between.

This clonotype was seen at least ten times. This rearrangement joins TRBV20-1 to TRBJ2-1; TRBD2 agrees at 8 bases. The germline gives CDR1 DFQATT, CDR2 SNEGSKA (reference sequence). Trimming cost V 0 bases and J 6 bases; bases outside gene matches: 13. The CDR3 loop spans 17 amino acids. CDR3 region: CSARDKTGLGDLNEQFF. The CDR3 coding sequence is TGCAGTGCTAGAGATAAGACGGGACTAGGGGACCTCAATGAGCAGTTCTTC.

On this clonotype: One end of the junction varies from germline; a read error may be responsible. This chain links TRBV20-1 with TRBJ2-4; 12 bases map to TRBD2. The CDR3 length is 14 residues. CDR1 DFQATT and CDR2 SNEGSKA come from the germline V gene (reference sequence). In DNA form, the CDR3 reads TGCGGTGCTCCGACTAGCGGGAGATTTGACATTCAGTACTTC. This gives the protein CGAPTSGRFDIQYF.

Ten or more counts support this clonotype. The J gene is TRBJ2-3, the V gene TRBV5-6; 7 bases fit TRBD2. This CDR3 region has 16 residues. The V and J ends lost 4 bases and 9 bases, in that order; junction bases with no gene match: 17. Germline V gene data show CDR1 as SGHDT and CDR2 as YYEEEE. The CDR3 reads CASSLVFAGERGTQYF. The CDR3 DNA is TGTGCCAGCAGCCTGGTGTTTGCGGGAGAAAGAGGGACGCAGTATTTT.

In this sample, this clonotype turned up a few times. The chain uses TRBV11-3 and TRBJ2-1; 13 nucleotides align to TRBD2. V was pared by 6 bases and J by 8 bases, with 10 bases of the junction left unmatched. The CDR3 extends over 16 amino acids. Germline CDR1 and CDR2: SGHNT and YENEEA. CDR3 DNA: TGTGCCAGCAGAACCGGACTAGCGGGAGCCGGCGATGAGCAGTTCTTC. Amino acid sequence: CASRTGLAGAGDEQFF. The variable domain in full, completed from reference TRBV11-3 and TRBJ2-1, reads EAGVVQSPRYKIIEKKQPVAFWCNPISGHNTLYWYLQNLGQGPELLIRYENEEAVDDSQLPKDRFSAERLKGVDSTLKIQPAELGDSAVYLCASRTGLAGAGDEQFFGPGTRLTVL.

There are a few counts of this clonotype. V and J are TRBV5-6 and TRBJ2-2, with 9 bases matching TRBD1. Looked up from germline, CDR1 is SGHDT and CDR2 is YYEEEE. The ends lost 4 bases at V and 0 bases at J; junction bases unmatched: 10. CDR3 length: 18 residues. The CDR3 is CASSRSPGQGSNTGELFF. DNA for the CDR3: TGTGCCAGCAGCCGAAGTCCGGGACAGGGTTCGAACACCGGGGAGCTGTTTTTT. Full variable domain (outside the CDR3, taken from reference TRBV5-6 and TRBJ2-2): DAGVTQSPTHLIKTRGQQVTLRCSPKSGHDTVSWYQQALGQGPQFIFQYYEEEERQRGNFPDRFSGHQFPNYSSELNVNALLLGDSALYLCASSRSPGQGSNTGELFFGEGSRLTVL.

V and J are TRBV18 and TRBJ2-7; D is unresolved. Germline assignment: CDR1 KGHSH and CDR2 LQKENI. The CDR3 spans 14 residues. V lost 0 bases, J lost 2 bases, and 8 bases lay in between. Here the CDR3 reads CASSPPPGTYEQYF. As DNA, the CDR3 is TGTGCCAGCTCACCACCTCCAGGAACCTACGAGCAGTACTTC.